Listed below are T cell receptor beta chains from one sample, sequenced in a study of T-cell memory formation after mild COVID-19. TCRdb fed the 5' RACE reads into MiXCR, producing one record per CDR3 protein. The sample carries around 310,000 distinct CDR3 sequences, more than 20% recorded once. The source material was PBMCs or a T cell subset sorted from them (not recorded which). The receptors come from a man between 18 and 35 years old who had mild COVID-19 (a few samples of this study predate the infection). Cell type and time point are not known. Both conserved end residues are part of each CDR3. D genes are given only for firm matches. Only part of the rows carry a size: once, few, many, or a class if the clone is expanded.

v_call	j_call	d_call	clone_size	cdr3_aa	cdr3_nt
TRBV9	TRBJ2-5	TRBD2	few	CASTRGRASRETQYF	TGTGCCAGCACCCGGGGGAGGGCTAGTCGGGAGACCCAGTACTTC
TRBV7-3	TRBJ1-3	TRBD1	.	CASSRDSSGNTIYF	TGTGCCAGCAGCCGGGACAGCTCTGGAAACACCATATATTTT
TRBV7-9	TRBJ1-1	.	.	CASSLVPLAEAFF	TGTGCCAGCAGCTTAGTGCCGCTGGCGGAAGCTTTCTTT
TRBV7-2	TRBJ1-4	.	many	CASSLTGSTNEKLFF	TGTGCCAGCAGCTTAACAGGGTCAACTAATGAAAAACTGTTTTTT
TRBV5-6	TRBJ2-7	TRBD1	.	CASRPDPGQTYEQYF	TGTGCCAGCAGACCAGACCCGGGACAGACCTACGAGCAGTACTTC
TRBV2	TRBJ1-4	.	once	CASSEVATNEKLFF	TGTGCCAGCAGTGAAGTCGCAACTAATGAAAAACTGTTTTTT
TRBV6-2/TRBV6-3	TRBJ2-7	TRBD1	.	CASSYSKWDRVYEQYF	TGTGCCAGCAGTTACTCGAAATGGGACAGGGTGTACGAGCAGTACTTC
TRBV2	TRBJ2-3	TRBD2	few	CASSATSVSTDTQYF	TGTGCCAGCAGTGCGACTAGCGTTAGCACAGATACGCAGTATTTT
TRBV18	TRBJ1-6	.	few	CASSPTGARESPLHF	TGTGCCAGCTCACCAACGGGGGCCAGGGAGTCACCCCTCCACTTT
TRBV18	TRBJ1-1	.	.	CASSTDLERTEAFF	TGTGCCAGCTCAACCGACCTGGAGCGCACTGAAGCTTTCTTT
TRBV27	TRBJ1-5	TRBD1	.	CASSLIGRGEQPQHF	TGTGCCAGCAGTTTAATAGGCAGGGGGGAACAGCCCCAGCATTTT
TRBV29-1	TRBJ1-4	.	few	CSVEDYAARLNEKLFF	TGCAGCGTTGAAGATTACGCCGCGCGATTAAATGAAAAACTGTTTTTT
TRBV7-2	TRBJ1-5	.	few	CASSLDDGGLYSNQPQHF	TGTGCCAGCAGCTTAGATGATGGGGGATTGTATAGCAATCAGCCCCAGCATTTT
TRBV12-3/TRBV12-4	TRBJ1-2	.	once	CASSPGREQRGYTF	TGTGCCAGCAGTCCCGGACGGGAGCAGCGTGGCTACACCTTC
TRBV27	TRBJ1-2	TRBD1	few	CASSHGDSSYGYTF	TGTGCCAGCAGTCACGGGGACAGCTCTTATGGCTACACCTTC
TRBV5-6	TRBJ2-1	TRBD1	.	CASSYGQGALLEQFF	TGTGCCAGCAGCTACGGACAGGGGGCCCTACTTGAGCAGTTCTTC
TRBV9	TRBJ1-1	.	.	CASSSASDGDTEAFF	TGTGCCAGCAGCTCCGCCTCCGACGGTGACACTGAAGCTTTCTTT
TRBV9	TRBJ2-7	TRBD1	.	CASSVSGTGYEQYF	TGTGCCAGCAGCGTGTCCGGGACAGGCTACGAGCAGTACTTC
TRBV7-2	TRBJ2-3	.	.	CASSLGTRTSTDTQYF	TGTGCCAGCAGCTTAGGTACCAGGACTAGCACAGATACGCAGTATTTT
TRBV29-1	TRBJ2-1	TRBD2	few	CSVEGTSGSAYNEQFF	TGCAGCGTTGAAGGGACTAGCGGGAGTGCCTACAATGAGCAGTTCTTC
TRBV5-1	TRBJ2-2	TRBD1	few	CASSSGQPPGELFF	TGCGCCAGCAGCTCGGGACAGCCTCCGGGGGAGCTGTTTTTT
TRBV9	TRBJ2-7	.	many	CASSVAPVGSEQYF	TGTGCCAGCAGCGTAGCCCCCGTGGGGTCCGAGCAGTACTTC
TRBV7-9	TRBJ2-1	TRBD1	.	CASTDRGWGEQFF	TGTGCCAGCACCGACAGGGGGTGGGGTGAGCAGTTCTTC
TRBV7-3	TRBJ2-1	.	.	CASSFTGLGLISYNEQFF	TGTGCCAGCAGCTTCACAGGACTGGGCCTTATATCCTACAATGAGCAGTTCTTC
TRBV29-1	TRBJ2-7	.	many	CSGIQDSPSYEQYF	TGCAGCGGTATACAGGACAGCCCTTCCTACGAGCAGTACTTC
TRBV4-1	TRBJ2-4	.	few	CASSQGSAKGEGNIQYF	TGCGCCAGCAGCCAAGGCTCCGCGAAAGGAGAAGGAAACATTCAGTACTTC
TRBV4-2	TRBJ2-3	TRBD2	.	CASSRVELAGGPDTQYF	TGTGCCAGCAGCCGGGTCGAACTAGCGGGGGGGCCAGATACGCAGTATTTT
TRBV7-3	TRBJ2-7	.	few	CASSLSGPIRVQYF	TGTGCCAGCAGCTTAAGCGGACCAATTCGGGTGCAGTACTTC
TRBV10-3	TRBJ2-7	.	few	CAIRSLGTSYEQYF	TGTGCCATCAGAAGCCTCGGTACCTCCTACGAGCAGTACTTC
TRBV18	TRBJ1-1	.	few	CASSPRQGNANTEAFF	TGTGCCAGCTCACCGCGGCAGGGAAACGCTAACACTGAAGCTTTCTTT
TRBV7-9	TRBJ2-5	TRBD1	.	CASSSRPGTGGHETQYF	TGTGCCAGCAGCTCCCGCCCCGGGACAGGGGGCCACGAGACCCAGTACTTC
TRBV5-1	TRBJ1-4	.	few	CASSWERPNEKLFF	TGCGCCAGCAGCTGGGAGAGACCTAATGAAAAACTGTTTTTT
TRBV12-3/TRBV12-4	TRBJ2-3	.	few	CASRRLDAADTQYF	TGTGCCAGCAGGAGACTAGATGCCGCCGATACGCAGTATTTT
TRBV7-9	TRBJ2-7	.	.	CASSLRGLGDEQYF	TGTGCCAGCAGCTTACGGGGCCTGGGGGACGAGCAGTACTTC
TRBV5-1	TRBJ2-3	.	few	CASSLVGTTDTQYF	TGCGCCAGCAGCTTGGTGGGGACCACAGATACGCAGTATTTT
TRBV12-3/TRBV12-4	TRBJ2-6	.	.	CASSPNGGANVLTF	TGTGCCAGCAGTCCTAATGGCGGGGCCAACGTCCTGACTTTC
TRBV6-6	TRBJ1-2	.	.	CASSYSVRRGASGYTF	TGTGCCAGCAGTTACTCGGTCCGAAGGGGGGCGAGTGGCTACACCTTC
TRBV12-3/TRBV12-4	TRBJ2-1	TRBD2	.	CASSRGLAGDHEQFF	TGTGCCAGCAGTCGTGGACTAGCGGGGGACCATGAGCAGTTCTTC
TRBV5-6	TRBJ1-2	.	.	CASSLVGRGNYGYTF	TGTGCCAGCAGCTTGGTCGGGCGGGGGAACTATGGCTACACCTTC
TRBV20-1	TRBJ2-3	.	.	CSATLGSTDTQYF	TGCAGTGCTACCCTCGGCAGCACAGATACGCAGTATTTT
TRBV15	TRBJ2-2	.	few	CATSREVGPNTGELFF	TGTGCCACCAGCAGAGAGGTCGGACCGAACACCGGGGAGCTGTTTTTT
TRBV6-2/TRBV6-3	TRBJ2-6	.	once	CAGSISGANVLTF	TGTGCCGGATCAATCTCTGGGGCCAACGTCCTGACTTTC
TRBV15	TRBJ2-5	.	.	CATSRVRGQETQYF	TGTGCCACCAGCAGAGTCAGGGGACAAGAGACCCAGTACTTC
TRBV5-6	TRBJ2-7	.	.	CASSVWGTSYEQYF	TGTGCCAGCAGCGTCTGGGGGACCTCCTACGAGCAGTACTTC
TRBV20-1	TRBJ2-7	TRBD1	few	CSARPSQRDRADYEQYF	TGCAGTGCTAGACCTTCACAACGGGACAGGGCTGACTACGAGCAGTACTTC
TRBV6-5	TRBJ1-2	TRBD1	once	CASSYSGTGSASYGYTF	TGTGCCAGCAGTTACTCGGGGACAGGATCCGCGTCCTATGGCTACACCTTC
TRBV5-1	TRBJ1-3	.	.	CASRVGQSVSGNTIYF	TGCGCCAGCAGAGTAGGACAGTCCGTCTCTGGAAACACCATATATTTT
TRBV2	TRBJ1-2	.	.	CASSYRDVGEGYTF	TGTGCCAGCAGTTACAGGGATGTCGGTGAGGGCTACACCTTC
TRBV5-5	TRBJ2-3	.	once	CASSLDFAGSYF	TGTGCCAGCAGCTTGGATTTTGCGGGATCGTATTTT
TRBV12-3/TRBV12-4	TRBJ1-5	.	.	CASSSGRTSNQPQHF	TGTGCCAGCAGTTCCGGACGAACTAGCAATCAGCCCCAGCATTTT
TRBV6-1	TRBJ2-4	.	few	CASRSESAKNIQYF	TGTGCCAGCAGGTCAGAGTCGGCCAAAAACATTCAGTACTTC
TRBV7-3	TRBJ2-5	TRBD1	many	CASSPGQGGTQYF	TGTGCCAGCAGCCCTGGACAGGGTGGGACCCAGTACTTC
TRBV7-2	TRBJ1-5	.	.	CASSSGGGWQPQHF	TGTGCCAGCAGTTCTGGAGGGGGGTGGCAGCCCCAGCATTTT
TRBV2	TRBJ1-5	TRBD1	few	CASTGTVGNQPQHF	TGTGCCAGCACCGGGACAGTCGGCAATCAGCCCCAGCATTTT
TRBV29-1	TRBJ1-2	TRBD1	.	CSVGGGQGYGYTF	TGCAGCGTGGGAGGGGGACAGGGATACGGCTACACCTTC
TRBV11-2	TRBJ2-1	.	.	CASSLQGLHEQFF	TGTGCCAGCAGCTTACAGGGCTTGCATGAGCAGTTCTTC
TRBV5-6	TRBJ1-1	.	.	CASSLLVGGGTEAFF	TGTGCCAGCAGCTTGTTAGTGGGCGGGGGCACTGAAGCTTTCTTT